Included here is one TCR beta chain sequence, with context. Antigen unknown. The data were taken from a study of T cell repertoires in cytomegalovirus infection. Points from the study as a whole: Ex vivo, HLA-C-restricted CMV-specific TCR beta clonotypes prevailed over the rest of the response.

One entry per CDR3 protein results from TCRdb running MiXCR on the reads. The sample includes about 400,000 distinct CDR3 sequences, about a third of them seen just once. Germline-derived CDR1 and CDR2 are SGHTA and FQGTGA. This CDR3 has 15 amino acids. The germline V and J ends were trimmed by 0 bases and 2 bases, with 11 bases remaining between them. The TCR sequence derives from a human donor in good health (CMV status not recorded). Some clones in this sample may be carry-over from other donors' samples. The sample in question was cultured PBMCs, obtained from culture after CMV antigen stimulation. The chain has TRBV7-3 and TRBJ2-7, with D maybe TRBD2 (6 bases). CDR3 sequence (DNA): TGTGCCAGCAGCTTAACGGCTAGCGACGCCTACGAGCAGTACTTC. Its protein is CASSLTASDAYEQYF.